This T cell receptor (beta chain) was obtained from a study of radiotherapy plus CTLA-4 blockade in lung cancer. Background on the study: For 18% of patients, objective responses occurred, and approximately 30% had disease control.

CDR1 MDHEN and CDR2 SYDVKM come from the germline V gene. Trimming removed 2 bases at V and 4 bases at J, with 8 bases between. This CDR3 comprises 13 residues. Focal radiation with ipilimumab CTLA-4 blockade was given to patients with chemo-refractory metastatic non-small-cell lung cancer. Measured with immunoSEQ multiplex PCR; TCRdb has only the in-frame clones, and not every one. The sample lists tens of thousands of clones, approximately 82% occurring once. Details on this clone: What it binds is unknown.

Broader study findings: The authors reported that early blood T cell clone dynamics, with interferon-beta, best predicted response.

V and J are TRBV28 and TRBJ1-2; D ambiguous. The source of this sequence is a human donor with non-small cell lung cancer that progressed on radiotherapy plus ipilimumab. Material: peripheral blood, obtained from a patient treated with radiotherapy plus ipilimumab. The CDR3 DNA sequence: TGTGCCAGCAGTTTAGCCAGTGTCTATGGCTACACCTTC. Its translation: CASSLASVYGYTF.